This T cell receptor (beta chain) was obtained from a study of long-term antiretroviral therapy in people with HIV. At survey level, the immunoSEQ assay was run in its v3.0 version. The sequencing target was roughly 35,000-50,000 T-cell genomes per sample. Clones were read by immunoSEQ multiplex PCR, and TCRdb kept only the in-frame ones, dropping some. This sample has about 24,000 clones, with around 86% found just once. Trimming took off 3 bases at V and 6 bases at J, with 9 bases between the two ends. The CDR3 extends over 13 amino acids. Germline loops: CDR1 MNHEY, CDR2 SMNVEV (reference sequence). Study-wide results and limits: Diversity went up after ART and still fell short of transplant donor controls.

With regard to this clone: Antigen specificity is unknown.

The rearrangement links TRBV27 to TRBJ2-4; possible D gene TRBD1, 6 bases. Material: unsorted PBMCs, obtained 1.8 years before starting antiretroviral therapy. The source of this sequence is a woman under 40 with HIV. CDR3: CASSLLGGNIQYF. The CDR3 DNA sequence: TGTGCCAGCAGTTTGTTAGGGGGAAACATTCAGTACTTC.